The 14 T cell receptor beta chains below all came from one sample that was sequenced in a study of T cells after yellow fever vaccination. TCRdb reanalysed the 5' RACE reads using MiXCR and keeps one entry per CDR3 protein. The sample consists of hundreds of thousands of distinct CDR3 sequences, over 15% of them appearing once. Sample: PBMCs, taken 15 days after the yellow fever booster vaccination. These receptors were taken from a man between 25 and 39 years old who received the YFV17D yellow fever vaccine.

This chain uses TRBV6-1 with TRBJ2-1; D remains ambiguous. V lost 10 bases and J lost 5, with 15 bases in between. Germline V gene data show CDR1 as MNHNS and CDR2 as SASEGT. This CDR3 has 13 residues. CDR3 sequence: CATTLDGNNEQFF. CDR3 coding DNA: TGTGCCACCACCCTGGATGGCAACAATGAGCAGTTCTTC.

In this sample, this clonotype turned up many times. The rearrangement links TRBV7-2 to TRBJ2-7; 7 bases are a match to TRBD2. The ends lost 1 base at V and 6 bases at J; junction bases unmatched: 3. This CDR3 spans 13 amino acids. Germline-derived CDR1 and CDR2 are SGHTA and FQGNSA. The CDR3 DNA sequence: TGTGCCAGCAGCTTAGGGGGAGGGTTCGAGCAGTACTTC. It is translated as CASSLGGGFEQYF.

The rearrangement joins TRBV20-1 to TRBJ2-7; 9 positions agree with TRBD2. V gave up 0 bases and J gave up 7 bases; unmatched junction bases: 13. Germline assignment: CDR1 DFQATT and CDR2 SNEGSKA (reference sequence). This CDR3 comprises 16 residues. Written as DNA, the CDR3 is TGCAGTGCTAGAGATCCGGCTAGCGGGACGAGGTGGGAGCAGTACTTC. Its translation: CSARDPASGTRWEQYF.

This chain links TRBV10-3 with TRBJ2-1, with a weak D call TRBD1 (5 bases). The length of the CDR3 is 13 residues. The V end lost 4 bases, the J end lost 7 bases, and 11 bases lay between the germline ends. Germline V gives CDR1 ENHRY, CDR2 SYGVKD. CDR3 residues: CAISGKGENEQFF. DNA of the CDR3: TGTGCCATCAGTGGCAAAGGGGAAAATGAGCAGTTCTTC.

This clonotype occurred many times. This rearrangement joins TRBV12-3 or TRBV12-4 to TRBJ2-1; 13 bases match TRBD2. This CDR3 contains 15 residues. V dropped 6 bases and J dropped 5; count of bases not matched to a gene: 4. CDR3 bases: TGTGCCAGCAGGACACTAGCGGGAGGGAACAATGAGCAGTTCTTC. Translating gives CASRTLAGGNNEQFF.

This chain uses TRBV12-3 or TRBV12-4 with TRBJ1-2; the D gene is possibly TRBD1 (5 bases). The CDR3 has 15 amino acids. Trimming removed 2 bases from V and 4 bases from J, with 14 bases in between. CDR3 bases: TGTGCCAGCAGTTTAAGTACCCTCGGGGCCTATGGCTACACCTTC. Protein product: CASSLSTLGAYGYTF.

This clonotype was observed a handful of times. V and J are TRBV20-1 and TRBJ2-7; 8 nucleotides agree with TRBD2. With 4 bases clipped from V and 2 bases from J, the junction kept 4 bases outside the gene matches. The length of the CDR3 is 13 residues. Germline CDR1 reads DFQATT; CDR2 reads SNEGSKA (reference sequence). The CDR3 sequence is CSATSGLAYEQYF. CDR3 sequence (DNA): TGCAGTGCTACCTCGGGACTAGCCTACGAGCAGTACTTC.

J is TRBJ2-7 and V is TRBV4-1; 8 nucleotides line up with TRBD2. Per germline, CDR1 MGHRA and CDR2 YSYEKL. Trimming removed 3 bases from V and 5 bases from J; junction bases left unmatched: 9. This CDR3 is 15 amino acids long. The CDR3 is CASSQDSGSGNEQYF. The CDR3 DNA follows: TGCGCCAGCAGCCAGGACAGCGGGAGCGGCAACGAGCAGTACTTC.

This clonotype was seen more than once but under ten times. The rearrangement links TRBV30 to TRBJ2-2, with 10 bases fitting TRBD2. Losses at the gene ends were 4 bases for V and 4 bases for J; bases not matched to a gene: 9. This CDR3 has 16 amino acids. The germline gives CDR1 GTSNPN, CDR2 SVGIG (reference sequence). As DNA, the CDR3 is TGTGCCTGGAAGGTACTAGGACTAGCGGCCACCGGGGAGCTGTTTTTT. Its translation is CAWKVLGLAATGELFF.

This chain connects TRBV29-1 to TRBJ2-1, with TRBD2 as a possible D gene (5 bases). The germline gives CDR1 SQVTM, CDR2 ANQGSEA. This CDR3 is built from 15 residues. The ends were cut back, 5 bases at V and 7 bases at J, with 21 bases in the middle. CDR3 in amino acids: CSVQILQRRGNEQFF. CDR3 coding DNA: TGCAGCGTTCAGATCCTTCAAAGACGGGGAAATGAGCAGTTCTTC.

This clonotype was recorded a few times. V and J are TRBV6-2 or TRBV6-3 and TRBJ1-1, with 8 nucleotides matching TRBD1. CDR1 is MNHEY and CDR2 is SVGEGT in the germline V gene. CDR3 length: 16 residues. J lost 0 bases, V lost 0 bases, and 3 bases had no gene match. For the CDR3, the DNA is TGTGCCAGCAGTTACTCACCAGGGGGCGTGAACACTGAAGCTTTCTTT. Protein product: CASSYSPGGVNTEAFF.

The chain has TRBV7-2 and TRBJ1-1; 8 bases are shared with TRBD1. Germline values: CDR1 SGHTA, CDR2 FQGNSA. This CDR3 is built from 13 residues. V dropped 5 bases and J dropped 6; count of bases not matched to a gene: 5. This CDR3 is CASSAQGGAEAFF. CDR3 coding DNA: TGTGCCAGCAGCGCACAGGGGGGTGCTGAAGCTTTCTTT.

This clonotype was found a few times. The chain employs TRBV20-1 and TRBJ2-1, with 7 bases matching TRBD1. The CDR3 is 18 amino acids. The V segment lost 1 base and the J segment 8 bases; nucleotides outside the gene matches: 20. Germline CDR1 DFQATT, CDR2 SNEGSKA (reference sequence). CDR3 residues: CSARVETGFRRALHEQFF. CDR3 DNA sequence: TGCAGTGCTAGAGTAGAGACAGGGTTCAGGCGAGCTCTCCATGAGCAGTTCTTC.

This sequence joins TRBV7-2 and TRBJ2-7; a weak D match, TRBD2 (5 bases). The germline V and J ends were trimmed by 5 bases and 7 bases, with 18 bases remaining between them. The CDR3 sequence is 14 residues long. Per the germline V gene, CDR1 is SGHTA and CDR2 is FQGNSA. The CDR3 coding sequence is TGTGCCAGCAGCCGACACCCTGGTGGCGGGGAGCAGTACTTC. It translates to CASSRHPGGGEQYF.